Listed here are 16 T cell receptor beta chains from one sample, sequenced in a study of blood T cell repertoires in COVID-19. Sequenced by immunoSEQ multiplex PCR; TCRdb stores in-frame clones only, minus some. The data show 100,000 or so clones, around 87% seen once. Material: peripheral blood. These receptor sequences come from a man in his fifties with active or convalescent COVID-19.

The CDR3 reads CASSKDYQQERGSYEQYV. In DNA form, the CDR3 reads TGTGCCAGCAGCAAAGACTACCAACAGGAAAGAGGATCCTACGAGCAGTACGTC. The chain uses TRBV21-1 and TRBJ2-7; the table's D call TRBD1 went unverified against the DNA. TRBV21-1 counts as a pseudogene. This CDR3 has 18 residues.

The chain is built from TRBV27 and TRBJ1-1; maybe TRBD1 (5 bases). The germline V gene encodes CDR1 MNHEY and CDR2 SMNVEV (reference sequence). This CDR3 is 15 amino acids long. V was trimmed by 2 bases and J by 0 bases, leaving 10 bases between them. The CDR3 DNA is TGTGCCAGCAGTTTAACAGGCTACTTGAACACTGAAGCTTTCTTT. Amino acid sequence: CASSLTGYLNTEAFF.

V gene TRBV5-1 combines with J gene TRBJ1-1, with D possibly TRBD1 on 6 matching bases. Trimming stripped 4 bases from V and 3 bases from J, with 10 bases between. The CDR3 spans 13 residues. Per germline, CDR1 SGHRS and CDR2 YFSETQ. CDR3 loop: CASSKKGDTEAFF. In DNA form, the CDR3 reads TGCGCCAGCAGCAAAAAGGGGGACACTGAAGCTTTCTTT.

Here the CDR3 reads CASSLQWAEQFF. CDR3 DNA: TGCGCCAGCAGCTTGCAGTGGGCTGAGCAGTTCTTC. The rearrangement joins TRBV5-1 to TRBJ2-1; unclear D gene. With 1 base removed from V and 9 bases from J, the gap between germline ends came to 8 bases. Germline assignment: CDR1 SGHRS and CDR2 YFSETQ. The CDR3 consists of 12 residues.

V usage is TRBV5-8 and J usage is TRBJ1-2; D call uncertain. The CDR3 runs 16 residues. CDR1 is SGHTS and CDR2 is YDEGEE in the germline V gene. The V end lost 0 bases, the J end lost 2 bases, and 14 bases lay between the germline ends. CDR3 DNA sequence: TGTGCCAGCAGCTTGGTGAAGAGAGTCCTGAACTATGGCTACACCTTC. Translating it yields CASSLVKRVLNYGYTF. The variable domain in full, with the rest retrieved from reference TRBV5-8 and TRBJ1-2, is EAGVTQSPTHLIKTRGQQATLRCSPISGHTSVYWYQQALGLGLQFLLWYDEGEERNRGNFPPRFSGRQFPNYSSELNVNALELEDSALYLCASSLVKRVLNYGYTFGSGTRLTVV.

The genes are TRBV7-6 and TRBJ1-1; TRBD1 is a possible D gene (5 bases). The germline V gene has CDR1 SGHVS and CDR2 FNYEAQ. CDR3 length equals 15 residues. The V and J ends lost 0 bases and 3 bases respectively, with 11 bases between them. The CDR3 DNA follows: TGTGCCAGCAGCTTAGCGAATCAGGGTTACACTGAAGCTTTCTTT. The encoded protein is CASSLANQGYTEAFF.

The J gene is TRBJ2-7, the V gene TRBV27; 8 bases agree with TRBD2. This CDR3 has 15 amino acids. Trimming at V came to 0 bases and at J to 2 bases, leaving 3 bases not matched to a gene. The germline CDR1 and CDR2 sequences are MNHEY and SMNVEV (reference sequence). The chain's CDR3 is CASSLSAGRAYEQYF. The CDR3 DNA is TGTGCCAGCAGTTTATCGGCCGGGAGGGCCTACGAGCAGTACTTC.

The chain employs TRBV2 and TRBJ2-5, with D possibly matching TRBD2 (6 bases). The CDR3 sequence is 11 residues long. Trimming took off 9 bases at V and 5 bases at J, with 10 bases between the two ends. From germline, CDR1 is SNHLY and CDR2 FYNNEI. DNA of the CDR3: TGTGCCAGTACTAGCAAGGAGACCCAGTACTTC. Protein sequence: CASTSKETQYF. The full variable domain, with the rest looked up from reference TRBV2 and TRBJ2-5, is EPEVTQTPSHQVTQMGQEVILRCVPISNHLYFYWYRQILGQKVEFLVSFYNNEISEKSEIFDDQFSVERPDGSNFTLKIRSTKLEDSAMYFCASTSKETQYFGPGTRLLVL.

This chain links TRBV28 with TRBJ1-3; D may be TRBD1 (6 bases). CDR3 length: 14 amino acids. Trimming took off 6 bases at V and 4 bases at J, with 13 bases between the two ends. From germline, CDR1 is MDHEN and CDR2 SYDVKM. The CDR3 loop is CASRLQGLGNTIYF. The CDR3 nucleotides are TGTGCCAGCAGGTTACAGGGATTGGGAAACACCATATATTTT.

The V call is TRBV19, the J call TRBJ2-2, with D unclear. The V and J ends lost 5 bases and 2 bases respectively, with 15 bases between them. Per the germline V gene, CDR1 is LNHDA and CDR2 is SQIVND (reference sequence). The CDR3 totals 16 residues. The chain's CDR3 is CASSPRWPPNTGELFF. In DNA form, the CDR3 reads TGTGCCAGTAGTCCCAGGTGGCCCCCAAACACCGGGGAGCTGTTTTTT.

This rearrangement joins TRBV12-3 or TRBV12-4 to TRBJ1-4; tentative D call: TRBD1 (5 bases). With 2 bases removed from V and 7 bases from J, the gap between germline ends came to 8 bases. The CDR3 is 13 amino acids. CDR3 nucleotide sequence: TGTGCCAGCAGTTTATCCGGGGGTGAAAAACTGTTTTTT. Translated: CASSLSGGEKLFF.

The rearrangement links TRBV10-3 to TRBJ2-1, with D perhaps TRBD1 (6 bases). The CDR3 has 15 residues. Germline V gene lookup returns CDR1 ENHRY and CDR2 SYGVKD. The V end lost 4 bases, the J end lost 5 bases, and 15 bases lay between the germline ends. CDR3 protein: CAISGRQDSNNEQFF. CDR3 bases: TGTGCCATCAGTGGCCGACAGGACTCTAACAATGAGCAGTTCTTC.

V and J are TRBV6-5 and TRBJ1-5, with 7 bases lining up with TRBD1. V dropped 8 bases and J dropped 9; count of bases not matched to a gene: 10. The CDR3 has 13 amino acids. The germline V gene encodes CDR1 MNHEY and CDR2 SVGAGI. In nucleotides, the CDR3 is TGTGCCAGCGGACAGGAGATGTTAGGGCCCCAGCATTTT. This gives the protein CASGQEMLGPQHF.

The chain joins TRBV10-3 to TRBJ2-3; 13 bases line up with TRBD2. V lost 0 bases, J lost 3 bases, and 0 bases stayed unmatched. The CDR3 runs 16 residues. Germline lookup yields CDR1 ENHRY and CDR2 SYGVKD. This CDR3 reads CAISESTSGGTDTQYF. The CDR3 DNA follows: TGTGCCATCAGTGAGTCGACTAGCGGGGGGACAGATACGCAGTATTTT.

The J gene is TRBJ2-1, the V gene TRBV5-8; D ambiguous. Germline lookup yields CDR1 SGHTS and CDR2 YDEGEE. CDR3 length equals 10 residues. Trimming took off 7 bases at V and 7 bases at J, with 6 bases between the two ends. The CDR3 DNA reads TGTGCCAGCCCGGGTAATGAGCAGTTCTTC. This gives the protein CASPGNEQFF.

The gene calls are TRBV7-2 and TRBJ2-7; the match to TRBD1 covers 8 bases. CDR1 and CDR2 from the germline V gene are SGHTA and FQGNSA. The trim removed 1 base at V and 0 bases at J, leaving 2 bases unmatched. This CDR3 has 15 residues. CDR3: CASSLVTGGSYEQYF. For the CDR3, the DNA is TGTGCCAGCAGCTTAGTAACAGGGGGCTCCTACGAGCAGTACTTC. The full variable domain, its missing parts supplied by reference TRBV7-2 and TRBJ2-7, is GAGVSQSPSNKVTEKGKDVELRCDPISGHTALYWYRQSLGQGLEFLIYFQGNSAPDKSGLPSDRFSAERTGGSVSTLTIQRTQQEDSAVYLCASSLVTGGSYEQYFGPGTRLTVT.